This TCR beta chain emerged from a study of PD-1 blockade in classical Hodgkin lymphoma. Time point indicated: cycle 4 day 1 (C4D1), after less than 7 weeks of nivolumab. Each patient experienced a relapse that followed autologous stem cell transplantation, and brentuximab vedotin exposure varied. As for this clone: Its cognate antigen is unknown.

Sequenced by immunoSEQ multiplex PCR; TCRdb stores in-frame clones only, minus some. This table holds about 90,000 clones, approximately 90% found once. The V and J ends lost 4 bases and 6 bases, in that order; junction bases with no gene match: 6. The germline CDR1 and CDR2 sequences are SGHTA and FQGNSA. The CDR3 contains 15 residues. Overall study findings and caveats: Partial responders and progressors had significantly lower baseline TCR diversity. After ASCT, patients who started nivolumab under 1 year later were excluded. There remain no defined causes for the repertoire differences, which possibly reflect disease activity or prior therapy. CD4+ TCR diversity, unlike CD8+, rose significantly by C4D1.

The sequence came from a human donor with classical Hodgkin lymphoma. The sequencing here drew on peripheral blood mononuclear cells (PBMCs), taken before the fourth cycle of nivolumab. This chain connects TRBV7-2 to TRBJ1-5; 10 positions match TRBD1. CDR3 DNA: TGTGCCAGCAGCTCCCGACAGGGGGCCGTTCAGCCCCAGCATTTT. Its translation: CASSSRQGAVQPQHF.